Following are 15 T cell receptor beta chains from one sample sequenced in a study of a mutant IDH1 vaccine in newly diagnosed glioma. No cognate antigen is known for these TCRs. Time point defined: week 5, during vaccination. Doses consisted of 300 ug of mutant IDH1 20-mer peptide each, paired with topical imiquimod. Assay used: immunoSEQ multiplex PCR; TCRdb lists only in-frame clones, some missing. The sample consists of 45,000 to 55,000 clones, roughly 78% of them appearing once. This specimen consisted of PBMCs, obtained from a glioma patient whose treatment included an IDH1 peptide vaccine. Receptor source: a woman aged 40 to 50 with glioma.

V usage is TRBV7-6 and J usage is TRBJ2-5; TRBD1 or TRBD2 may be the D gene (7 bases each). Germline V lookup: CDR1 SGHVS, CDR2 FNYEAQ. Trimming cost V 1 base and J 5 bases, with 14 bases left between them. The CDR3 is made up of 15 amino acids. The CDR3 DNA follows: TGTGCCAGCAGCTTAGGGGGGGGACAGCCCGAGACCCAGTACTTC. It is translated as CASSLGGGQPETQYF.

CDR3 DNA: TGTGCCAGCAGCTTAGGGAGGGGGGGCGAGCAGTACTTC. It translates to CASSLGRGGEQYF. This rearrangement joins TRBV7-8 to TRBJ2-7, with TRBD2 as a possible D gene (7 bases). The V end lost 1 base, the J end lost 6 bases, and 10 bases lay between the germline ends. The CDR3 consists of 13 residues. Per germline, CDR1 SGHVS and CDR2 FQNEAQ.

This chain connects TRBV7-8 to TRBJ2-7; tentative D call: TRBD2 (5 bases). The CDR3 is made up of 14 amino acids. Germline CDR1 is SGHVS and CDR2 is FQNEAQ. V shed 1 base and J shed 0 bases, with 7 bases lying between them. The chain's CDR3 is CASSLGGNSYEQYF. In DNA form, the CDR3 reads TGTGCCAGCAGCTTAGGAGGGAACTCCTACGAGCAGTACTTC.

This chain uses TRBV7-2 with TRBJ2-7, with D uncertain. Germline V gives CDR1 SGHTA, CDR2 FQGNSA. CDR3 length: 13 amino acids. V lost 2 bases and J lost 4, with 9 bases in between. The CDR3 DNA follows: TGTGCCAGCAGCTTAAGGCCAGAATACGAGCAGTACTTC. Translation gives CASSLRPEYEQYF.

The chain couples TRBV6-5 to TRBJ1-2; TRBD1 matches 7 bases. Germline V gene sequence: CDR1 MNHEY, CDR2 SVGAGI. Losses at the gene ends were 2 bases for V and 2 bases for J; bases not matched to a gene: 2. This CDR3 spans 14 amino acids. The CDR3 loop reads CASSYATGNYGYTF. CDR3 coding DNA: TGTGCCAGCAGTTACGCGACAGGGAACTATGGCTACACCTTC.

The chain uses TRBV7-9 and TRBJ2-2; D is tentatively TRBD1 or TRBD2 (6 bases each). Germline V gene sequence: CDR1 SEHNR, CDR2 FQNEAQ (reference sequence). This CDR3 is built from 15 residues. V lost 6 bases and J lost 2, with 13 bases in between. CDR3 DNA: TGTGCCAGCAGTTATGGGGGGACAAACACCGGGGAGCTGTTTTTT. This encodes CASSYGGTNTGELFF.

This chain joins TRBV6-1 and TRBJ1-6; D possibly corresponds to TRBD1 (5 bases). The CDR3 spans 14 residues. Trimming took off 4 bases at V and 7 bases at J, with 11 bases between the two ends. Germline CDR1 reads MNHNS; CDR2 reads SASEGT. The DNA of the CDR3 is TGTGCCAGCAGTGGCGGGACGCCGAATTCACCCCTCCACTTT. Encoded protein: CASSGGTPNSPLHF.

This chain links TRBV2 with TRBJ1-2; a weak D match, TRBD1 (5 bases). Germline V CDR1 and CDR2: SNHLY, FYNNEI. CDR3 length equals 14 residues. V lost 7 bases and J lost 4, with 16 bases in between. In nucleotides, the CDR3 is TGTGCCAGCACTCGGGACGGTGCCCCCTATGGCTACACCTTC. This encodes CASTRDGAPYGYTF.

The rearrangement uses TRBV10-1 and TRBJ1-2; 8 nucleotides match TRBD1. Germline V gene data show CDR1 as WNHNN and CDR2 as SYGVQD (reference sequence). V lost 4 bases and J lost 8; bases outside the gene matches: 6. The CDR3 has 13 amino acids. CDR3 loop: CASSGDRLWGYTF. Written as DNA, the CDR3 is TGCGCCAGCAGTGGGGACAGGCTCTGGGGCTACACCTTC.

The J gene is TRBJ2-1, the V gene TRBV9, with D possibly TRBD2 on 5 matching bases. The CDR3 has 13 residues. Looked up from germline, CDR1 is SGDLS and CDR2 is YYNGEE. V gave up 0 bases and J gave up 8 bases, with 9 bases separating them. The CDR3 region is CASSVVGVHEQFF. The CDR3 DNA sequence: TGTGCCAGCAGCGTAGTCGGGGTACATGAGCAGTTCTTC.

The V and J genes are TRBV5-4 and TRBJ1-2; D remains unclear. The CDR3 length is 12 residues. With 0 bases removed from V and 5 bases from J, the gap between germline ends came to 5 bases. CDR1 SGHNT and CDR2 YYREEE come from the germline V gene (reference sequence). For the CDR3, the DNA is TGTGCCAGCAGCTTGGGAGGGTATGGCTACACCTTC. Translation: CASSLGGYGYTF. Together with reference TRBV5-4 and TRBJ1-2, the CDR3 gives the full variable domain: ETGVTQSPTHLIKTRGQQVTLRCSSQSGHNTVSWYQQALGQGPQFIFQYYREEENGRGNFPPRFSGLQFPNYSSELNVNALELDDSALYLCASSLGGYGYTFGSGTRLTVV.

This clone showed up just a few times. The chain employs TRBV7-8 and TRBJ1-5; tentative D call: TRBD1 (5 bases). This CDR3 has 15 residues. V was cut by 3 bases and J by 9 bases, with 18 bases left in between. CDR1 and CDR2 from the germline V gene are SGHVS and FQNEAQ. The CDR3 DNA reads as TGTGCCAGCAGCTTGGGGACTACCATTTTGTGGCCCCAGCATTTT. This encodes CASSLGTTILWPQHF.

This clone appeared once. This sequence joins TRBV7-9 and TRBJ2-1, with D unresolved. Germline lookup yields CDR1 SEHNR and CDR2 FQNEAQ (reference sequence). There are 13 residues in the CDR3. The CDR3 is CGSSTDSYNEQFF. CDR3 nucleotide sequence: TGTGGTAGTAGTACAGACTCCTACAATGAGCAGTTCTTC.

This clone was seen a handful of times. This chain links TRBV2 with TRBJ1-1; 9 nucleotides match TRBD1. The CDR3 totals 12 residues. The germline V gene has CDR1 SNHLY and CDR2 FYNNEI. Germline trimming cut 4 bases from V and 10 bases from J; bases unmatched to any gene: 4. The CDR3 region has the DNA TGTGCCAGCAGTGGGGGACAGGGCAGAGCTTTCTTT. This encodes CASSGGQGRAFF. Full variable domain (remainder filled in from reference TRBV2 and TRBJ1-1): EPEVTQTPSHQVTQMGQEVILRCVPISNHLYFYWYRQILGQKVEFLVSFYNNEISEKSEIFDDQFSVERPDGSNFTLKIRSTKLEDSAMYFCASSGGQGRAFFGQGTRLTVV.

The J gene is TRBJ2-3, the V gene TRBV19, with a possible D match to TRBD2 (6 bases). The CDR3 runs to 15 residues. Trimming removed 8 bases at V and 4 bases at J, with 19 bases between. Germline V CDR1 and CDR2: LNHDA, SQIVND (reference sequence). CDR3 protein: CASGRGWERADTQYF. CDR3 nucleotide sequence: TGTGCCAGTGGCCGGGGGTGGGAGAGAGCAGATACGCAGTATTTT.